The clone carrying this T cell receptor (beta chain) was seen repeatedly, ten times or more. Antigen: not known. The ends lost 2 bases at V and 4 bases at J; junction bases unmatched: 1. The germline V gene has CDR1 ENHRY and CDR2 SYGVKD. The CDR3 has 14 residues. The sample belongs to a study of metastatic and nonmetastatic thyroid tumors. Study-level background: Both malignant and benign thyroid patients supplied peripheral blood and tumor or nodule tissue samples, across which the repertoires of these patients were then compared.

Overall study findings and caveats: Benign nodules reportedly had significantly lower TCR beta diversity than malignant thyroid tumors in blood and tumor.

Study processing details: It was from CDR3 differences across clinicopathological groups that a distant-metastasis classifier for papillary thyroid cancer was built. With MiXCR, TCRdb reprocessed the PCR reads. The V and J calls follow TCRdb's processing rather than the paper's. The sample carries about 27,000 clones, approximately 16% recorded once. All patients were treatment-naive before thyroid surgery. The V gene is TRBV10-3, the J gene TRBJ2-3, with 9 bases aligning to TRBD2. This TCR derives from a male donor with papillary thyroid cancer or a benign thyroid nodule (not recorded which). Some clones in this sample may be carry-over from other donors' samples. Sequencing was done on a sample of blood. The CDR3 loop reads CAISEAGGADTQYF. The CDR3 DNA reads as TGTGCCATCAGTGAGGCGGGAGGGGCAGATACGCAGTATTTT.